This T cell receptor beta chain emerged from a study of PD-1 blockade in classical Hodgkin lymphoma. Some clones are missing from TCRdb's copy, which holds only in-frame ones; the method was immunoSEQ multiplex PCR. The table has approximately 100,000 clones, roughly 92% seen once. The count of this clone is one. Relapse was seen in all patients after autologous stem cell transplantation, and brentuximab vedotin exposure was variable. V was cut by 6 bases and J by 4 bases, with 12 bases left in between. CDR1 is MNHEY, CDR2 SVGAGI, per germline. CDR3 size: 13 residues. The chain is built from TRBV6-5 and TRBJ1-1, with a weak D call TRBD1 (5 bases). Sequenced material: peripheral blood mononuclear cells (PBMCs), taken at baseline. The sequence derives from a human donor with classical Hodgkin lymphoma. DNA for the CDR3: TGTGCCAGCAGGCGCGGGGGGGGCACTGAAGCTTTCTTT. Its protein product is CASRRGGGTEAFF.